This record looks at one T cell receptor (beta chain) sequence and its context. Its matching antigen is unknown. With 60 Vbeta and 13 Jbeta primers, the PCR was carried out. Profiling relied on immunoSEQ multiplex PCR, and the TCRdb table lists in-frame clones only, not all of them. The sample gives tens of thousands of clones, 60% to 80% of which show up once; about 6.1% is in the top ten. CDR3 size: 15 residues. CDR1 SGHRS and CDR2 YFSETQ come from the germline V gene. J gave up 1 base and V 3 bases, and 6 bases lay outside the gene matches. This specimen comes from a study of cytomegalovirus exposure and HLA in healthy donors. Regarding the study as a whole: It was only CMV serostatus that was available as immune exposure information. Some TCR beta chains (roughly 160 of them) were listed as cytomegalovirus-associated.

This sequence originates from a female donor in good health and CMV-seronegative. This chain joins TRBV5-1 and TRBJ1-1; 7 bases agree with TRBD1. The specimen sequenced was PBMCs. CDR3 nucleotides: TGCGCCAGCAGCTCGACAGGGTTTGGGAACACTGAAGCTTTCTTT. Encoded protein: CASSSTGFGNTEAFF.